These T cell receptor beta chains were read from a single sample in a study of T-cell memory formation after mild COVID-19. TCRdb passed the 5' RACE reads through MiXCR, listing each CDR3 protein once. The top ten hold roughly a fifth of the sample, which has almost 350,000 distinct CDR3 sequences, 20% to 25% seen once. Sequenced: PBMCs or a T cell subset sorted from them (not recorded which). Source of these receptors: a young man who had mild COVID-19 (a few samples of this study predate the infection). Cell type and time point are not known. Each CDR3 is given with its conserved first and last residue. Each record gives: V gene, D gene, J gene, clone size, CDR3 DNA, CDR3 protein. The D gene is left open where the match is weak. Part of the rows lack a size; the others show once, few, many or a class for expanded clones.

TRBV7-9	TRBD1	TRBJ2-1	-	TGTGCCAGCAGCTTAGCGACAGGGGGTAGGTTCTTC	CASSLATGGRFF
TRBV7-2	-	TRBJ1-2	-	TGTGCCAGCAGCTTAGTTGGTATCCCCGGTGGCTACACCTTC	CASSLVGIPGGYTF
TRBV5-5	-	TRBJ1-1	few	TGTGCCAGCAGCCCTTCGACAGGCCTTATGAACACTGAAGCTTTCTTT	CASSPSTGLMNTEAFF
TRBV6-2/TRBV6-3	TRBD1	TRBJ1-1	few	TGTGCCAGCAGTCGGGACAGTCGAGGGCTGAGCACTGAAGCTTTCTTT	CASSRDSRGLSTEAFF
TRBV18	-	TRBJ1-2	few	TGTGCCAGCTCACCATTCGACAGCCACTATGGCTACACCTTC	CASSPFDSHYGYTF
TRBV28	-	TRBJ2-3	-	TGTGCCAGCAGTATACCACAGGGACATACGCAGTATTTT	CASSIPQGHTQYF
TRBV5-1	-	TRBJ2-6	-	TGCGCCAGCAGCAAAGGGACGGATCGACCTGGGGCCAACGTCCTGACTTTC	CASSKGTDRPGANVLTF
TRBV9	TRBD2	TRBJ2-5	few	TGTGCCAGCAGCGTATGGGCTAGCGGGGGCGGGGAGACCCAGTACTTC	CASSVWASGGGETQYF
TRBV7-9	-	TRBJ1-1	few	TGTGCCAGCAGCTTAGGCACAGGGAAAACTGAAGCTTTCTTT	CASSLGTGKTEAFF
TRBV20-1	TRBD2	TRBJ2-3	once	TGCAGTGCTAGAGACCCAGCGGGGGGCACAGATACGCAGTATTTT	CSARDPAGGTDTQYF
TRBV12-3/TRBV12-4	-	TRBJ2-1	many	TGTGCCAGCAGTTTAGCGGGGGGGCCGTACAATGAGCAGTTCTTC	CASSLAGGPYNEQFF
TRBV11-2	-	TRBJ2-3	few	TGTGCCAGCAGCTCCTTAGGGGGGAGCACAGATACGCAGTATTTT	CASSSLGGSTDTQYF
TRBV5-1	TRBD1	TRBJ1-1	few	TGCGCCAGCAGCCCTGACAGGGGGCAACTAAACACTGAAGCTTTCTTT	CASSPDRGQLNTEAFF
TRBV5-1	-	TRBJ2-7	few	TGCGCCAGCAGTTTCGACTCCGGGACGGAATACGAGCAGTACTTC	CASSFDSGTEYEQYF
TRBV11-2	TRBD2	TRBJ2-1	-	TGTGCCAGCAGCTTAGCCCCCCGCGGGGGGGCGTACAATGAGCAGTTCTTC	CASSLAPRGGAYNEQFF
TRBV29-1	-	TRBJ1-3	-	TGCAGCGTATGGACCTCTGGAAACACCATATATTTT	CSVWTSGNTIYF
TRBV6-6	-	TRBJ1-4	-	TGTGCCAGCAGTTACTCGACGGACGCGGGGGAAAAACTGTTTTTT	CASSYSTDAGEKLFF
TRBV4-1	-	TRBJ2-5	few	TGCGCCAGCAGCCAAGATCCCGGCAATTGGGAGACCCAGTACTTC	CASSQDPGNWETQYF
TRBV10-3	TRBD2	TRBJ2-3	-	TGTGCCATCAGTGAGAGGACTAGCGGGATCACAGATACGCAGTATTTT	CAISERTSGITDTQYF
TRBV3-1	-	TRBJ2-3	few	TGTGCCAGCAGCCTCTCCTGGACGTCGGATACGCAGTATTTT	CASSLSWTSDTQYF
TRBV7-2	-	TRBJ1-3	-	TGTGCCAGCAGCTTAGCGCACAGTCCCGACACCATATATTTT	CASSLAHSPDTIYF
TRBV5-1	TRBD1	TRBJ2-3	many	TGCGCCAGCAGCTTCGGGACAGCCTCCACAGATACGCAGTATTTT	CASSFGTASTDTQYF
TRBV29-1	-	TRBJ1-5	few	TGCAGCGAATATGGCGGCGAGCCCCAGCATTTT	CSEYGGEPQHF
TRBV25-1	-	TRBJ2-1	medium-sized	TGTGCCAGCAGTCAGTCCGACTTCTACAATGAGCAGTTCTTC	CASSQSDFYNEQFF
TRBV6-2/TRBV6-3	-	TRBJ2-1	-	TGTGCCAGCAGCAACGGGGTCTACAATGAGCAGTTCTTC	CASSNGVYNEQFF
TRBV6-5	-	TRBJ2-1	few	TGTGCCAGCAGTCAGGACTTCTCCTACAATGAGCAGTTCTTC	CASSQDFSYNEQFF
TRBV5-1	TRBD2	TRBJ2-1	few	TGCGCCAGCAGCAGGACTAGCGGGGCGTTCGGCTACAATGAGCAGTTCTTC	CASSRTSGAFGYNEQFF
TRBV6-5	-	TRBJ2-1	few	TGTGCCAGCAGTGACAGGCACAGTCAGTTCTTC	CASSDRHSQFF
TRBV5-1	TRBD1	TRBJ2-5	few	TGCGCCAGCAGCTCAGACAGGGGCTTGGACCAGTACTTC	CASSSDRGLDQYF
TRBV6-5	-	TRBJ1-1	-	TGTGCCAGCAGTTACTCAGGGGTCGGCTGGTCCGGCACTGAAGCTTTCTTT	CASSYSGVGWSGTEAFF